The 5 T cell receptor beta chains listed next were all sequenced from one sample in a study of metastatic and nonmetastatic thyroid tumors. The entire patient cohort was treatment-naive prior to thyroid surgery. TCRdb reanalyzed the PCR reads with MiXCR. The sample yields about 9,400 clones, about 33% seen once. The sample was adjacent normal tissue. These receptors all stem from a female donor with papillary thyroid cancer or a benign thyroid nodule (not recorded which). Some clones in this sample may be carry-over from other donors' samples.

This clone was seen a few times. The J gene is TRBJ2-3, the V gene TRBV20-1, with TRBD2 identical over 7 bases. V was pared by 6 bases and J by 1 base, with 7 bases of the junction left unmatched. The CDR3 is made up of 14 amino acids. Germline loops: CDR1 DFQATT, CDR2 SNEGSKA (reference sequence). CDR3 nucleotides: TGCAGTGCATGGGACGCGGGGGGCACAGATACGCAGTATTTT. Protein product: CSAWDAGGTDTQYF.

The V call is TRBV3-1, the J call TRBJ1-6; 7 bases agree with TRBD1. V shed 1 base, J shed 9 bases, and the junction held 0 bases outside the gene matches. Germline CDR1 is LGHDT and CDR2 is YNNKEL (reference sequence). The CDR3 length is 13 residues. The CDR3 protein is CASSQGTGSPLHF. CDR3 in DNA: TGTGCCAGCAGCCAAGGGACAGGTTCACCCCTCCACTTT.

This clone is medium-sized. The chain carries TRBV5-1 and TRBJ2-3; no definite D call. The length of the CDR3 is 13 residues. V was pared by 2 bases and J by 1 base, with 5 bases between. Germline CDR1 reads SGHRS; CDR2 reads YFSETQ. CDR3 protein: CASSFPGTDTQYF. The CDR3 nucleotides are TGCGCCAGCAGCTTCCCAGGCACAGATACGCAGTATTTT. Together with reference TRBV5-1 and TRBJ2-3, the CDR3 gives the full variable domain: KAGVTQTPRYLIKTRGQQVTLSCSPISGHRSVSWYQQTPGQGLQFLFEYFSETQRNKGNFPGRFSGRQFSNSRSEMNVSTLELGDSALYLCASSFPGTDTQYFGPGTRLTVL.

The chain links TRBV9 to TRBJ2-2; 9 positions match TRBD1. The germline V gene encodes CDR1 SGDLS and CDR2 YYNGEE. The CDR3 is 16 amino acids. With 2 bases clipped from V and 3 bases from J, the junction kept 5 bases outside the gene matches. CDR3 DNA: TGTGCCAGCAGCGTTTGGGGGGACAGGGACACCGGGGAGCTGTTTTTT. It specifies CASSVWGDRDTGELFF.

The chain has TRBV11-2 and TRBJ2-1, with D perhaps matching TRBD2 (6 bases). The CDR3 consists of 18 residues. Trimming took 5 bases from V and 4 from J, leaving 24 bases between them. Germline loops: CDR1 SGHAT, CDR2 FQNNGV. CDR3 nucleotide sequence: TGTGCCAGCAGCCGAGACATCTTAGCGGAGGTGGGATACAATGAGCAGTTCTTC. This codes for CASSRDILAEVGYNEQFF.